This is a list of T cell receptor beta chains from one sample in a study of blood T cell repertoires in COVID-19. Profiling relied on immunoSEQ multiplex PCR, and the TCRdb table lists in-frame clones only, not all of them. The sample holds 140,000 to 150,000 clones, 75% to 90% seen once. The sequenced sample was PBMCs or T cells enriched from blood (not recorded which). The source of these receptors is a man aged 45-60 years who had recovered from COVID-19. Both conserved end residues are trimmed from each CDR3. The order of the fields is J gene, V gene, CDR3 protein.

j_call: TRBJ2-3
v_call: TRBV15
cdr3_aa: ATSRSRTGSTDTQY

j_call: TRBJ2-5
v_call: TRBV19
cdr3_aa: ASSLAGGPVKETQY

j_call: TRBJ2-5
v_call: TRBV6-2/TRBV6-3
cdr3_aa: ASSYRQGKETQY

j_call: TRBJ1-3
v_call: TRBV6-5
cdr3_aa: ASKDTFSGNTIY

j_call: TRBJ1-4
v_call: TRBV14
cdr3_aa: ASSQTYRGSSEKLF

j_call: TRBJ1-5
v_call: TRBV28
cdr3_aa: ASSYKGGNQPQH

j_call: TRBJ1-1
v_call: TRBV2
cdr3_aa: ASRYFGQGPEAF

j_call: TRBJ1-5
v_call: TRBV10-2
cdr3_aa: ASSDRASNQPQH

j_call: TRBJ2-3
v_call: TRBV5-3
cdr3_aa: ARSLRDRGNTDTQY

j_call: TRBJ2-1
v_call: TRBV18
cdr3_aa: ASSPSGTSGNYNEQF

j_call: TRBJ2-1
v_call: TRBV19
cdr3_aa: ASSISGSSYNEQF

j_call: TRBJ1-3
v_call: TRBV25-1
cdr3_aa: ASSDERQDPSGNTIY

j_call: TRBJ2-7
v_call: TRBV7-6
cdr3_aa: ASRPTSSGEQY

j_call: TRBJ1-5
v_call: TRBV11-2
cdr3_aa: ASSLDRVNQPQH

j_call: TRBJ1-5
v_call: TRBV28
cdr3_aa: ASSSPPSGNVNQPQH

j_call: TRBJ1-5
v_call: TRBV19
cdr3_aa: ASNAVSNQPQH

j_call: TRBJ2-2
v_call: TRBV7-3
cdr3_aa: ASSLRGRNTGELF

j_call: TRBJ2-7
v_call: TRBV5-6
cdr3_aa: ASSFYGRDYEQY

j_call: TRBJ1-4
v_call: TRBV5-4
cdr3_aa: ASRNRETNEKLF

j_call: TRBJ1-5
v_call: TRBV15
cdr3_aa: ATAGRGNQPQH

j_call: TRBJ2-2
v_call: TRBV7-9
cdr3_aa: ASSPRTSGMNRGGELF

j_call: TRBJ2-5
v_call: TRBV6-5
cdr3_aa: ASSSLSSQETQY

j_call: TRBJ2-5
v_call: TRBV5-1
cdr3_aa: ASSLQPRQGEETQY

j_call: TRBJ2-5
v_call: TRBV3-1/TRBV3-2
cdr3_aa: ASSPSPTGAETQY

j_call: TRBJ1-2
v_call: TRBV4-1
cdr3_aa: ASSQDTAGRWNYGYT

j_call: TRBJ2-1
v_call: TRBV5-1
cdr3_aa: ASREQGEQF

j_call: TRBJ1-2
v_call: TRBV29-1
cdr3_aa: SVEDEGRAGGAVYGYT

j_call: TRBJ2-2
v_call: TRBV29-1
cdr3_aa: SALTGELF

j_call: TRBJ1-4
v_call: TRBV5-8
cdr3_aa: ASSLARLEKLF

j_call: TRBJ2-7
v_call: TRBV18
cdr3_aa: ASSPREGSYEQY

j_call: TRBJ1-5
v_call: TRBV19
cdr3_aa: ASSIFRGNQPQH

j_call: TRBJ1-2
v_call: TRBV4-1
cdr3_aa: ASSQGRGGQDYYGYT

j_call: TRBJ2-5
v_call: TRBV7-6
cdr3_aa: ASRDTGETQY

j_call: TRBJ1-2
v_call: TRBV27
cdr3_aa: ATSRQGQDGYT

j_call: TRBJ2-3
v_call: TRBV13
cdr3_aa: ASSLGLAGARTDTQY

j_call: TRBJ1-4
v_call: TRBV18
cdr3_aa: ASSGTDNEKLF

j_call: TRBJ1-5
v_call: TRBV4-3
cdr3_aa: ASSQSVITNQPQH

j_call: TRBJ1-1
v_call: TRBV5-7
cdr3_aa: ASSSLAGTEAF

j_call: TRBJ2-2
v_call: TRBV24-1
cdr3_aa: ATSEWTGGRTGELF

j_call: TRBJ1-6
v_call: TRBV30
cdr3_aa: ASGRDSFSPLH

j_call: TRBJ2-1
v_call: TRBV4-1
cdr3_aa: ASSLTGTMYNEQF

j_call: TRBJ2-5
v_call: TRBV28
cdr3_aa: ASSRANQETQY

j_call: TRBJ2-2
v_call: TRBV4-3
cdr3_aa: ASSQDISALASGELF

j_call: TRBJ2-7
v_call: TRBV6-9
cdr3_aa: ASSRPRSDRGGSEQY

j_call: TRBJ1-4
v_call: TRBV6-6
cdr3_aa: ASSQPSDGRGEGNEKLF

j_call: TRBJ1-5
v_call: TRBV15
cdr3_aa: ATSSLRPQGAPQH

j_call: TRBJ2-3
v_call: TRBV7-2
cdr3_aa: ASATRGTTSTDTQY

j_call: TRBJ2-3
v_call: TRBV5-1
cdr3_aa: ASSLDSDTQY

j_call: TRBJ1-6
v_call: TRBV4-3
cdr3_aa: ASSPYRGIASPLH